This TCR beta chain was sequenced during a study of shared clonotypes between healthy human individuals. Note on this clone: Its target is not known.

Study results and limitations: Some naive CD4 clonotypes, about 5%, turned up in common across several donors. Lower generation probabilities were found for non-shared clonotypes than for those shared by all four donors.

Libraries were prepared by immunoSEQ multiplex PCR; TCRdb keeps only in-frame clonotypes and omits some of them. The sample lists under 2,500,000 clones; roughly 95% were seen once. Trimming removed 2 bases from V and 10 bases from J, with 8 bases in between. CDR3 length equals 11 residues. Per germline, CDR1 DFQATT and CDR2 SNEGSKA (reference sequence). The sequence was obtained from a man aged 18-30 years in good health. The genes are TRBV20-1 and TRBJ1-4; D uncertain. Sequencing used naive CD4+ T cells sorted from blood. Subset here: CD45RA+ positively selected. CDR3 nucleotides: TGCAGTGCTAGACAGGTCGGAAAACTGTTTTTT. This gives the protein CSARQVGKLFF.